These 12 T cell receptor beta chains came from one sample sequenced in a study of human T cells and chemical hapten exposure. The time point: pre-sensitization, week 0. The treatment here: therapeutic diphenylcyclopropenone sensitization with weekly scalp DPC. TCRdb processed the RACE reads anew with MiXCR; each CDR3 protein has one entry. The data show about 62,000 distinct CDR3 sequences, approximately 6.7% seen once. This specimen consisted of whole blood, obtained in connection with sensitization to the hapten diphenylcyclopropenone (DPC). The receptors originated from a woman aged 25 to 39 with alopecia areata. Some clones in this sample may be carry-over from other donors' samples.

This clonotype appeared many times. The rearrangement joins TRBV2 to TRBJ1-2; possible D gene TRBD1, 6 bases. V lost 8 bases and J 4 bases, leaving 20 bases between the germline ends. CDR1 and CDR2 (germline): SNHLY, FYNNEI. The CDR3 has 15 residues. In DNA form, the CDR3 reads TGTGCCAGCCTACCCTGGGGGGGGCAGGGCTATGGCTACACCTTC. Amino acids: CASLPWGGQGYGYTF.

This clonotype was seen many times. V gene TRBV10-3 combines with J gene TRBJ2-1; perhaps TRBD1 as D (6 bases). The germline V gene has CDR1 ENHRY and CDR2 SYGVKD. V lost 0 bases to trimming and J lost 4 bases, with 10 bases between them. This CDR3 is built from 15 residues. As DNA, the CDR3 is TGTGCCATCAGTGAGTCGTGGCAGGGGTACAATGAGCAGTTCTTC. Encoded protein: CAISESWQGYNEQFF.

As DNA, the CDR3 is TGTGCCAGCAGTTACAGGGGTAGCGCCTACGAGCAGTACTTC. This gives the protein CASSYRGSAYEQYF. J is TRBJ2-7 and V is TRBV12-3 or TRBV12-4; 7 nucleotides agree with TRBD1. The CDR3 consists of 14 residues. With 4 bases clipped from V and 2 bases from J, the junction kept 5 bases outside the gene matches.

This clonotype has at least ten counts. The V and J genes are TRBV29-1 and TRBJ1-2, with D tentatively TRBD1 (6 bases). CDR1 is SQVTM and CDR2 is ANQGSEA in the germline V gene. Between the trimmed V and J ends, which lost 3 bases and 7 bases, there was a span of 21 bases. This CDR3 spans 15 amino acids. CDR3 amino acids: CSVDTRGARVSGYTF. The CDR3 coding sequence is TGCAGCGTTGATACTCGGGGGGCTAGGGTGTCTGGCTACACCTTC.

This clonotype showed up many times. The chain recombines TRBV5-6 with TRBJ2-7; 7 nucleotides align to TRBD1. CDR3 length: 18 residues. Germline V lookup: CDR1 SGHDT, CDR2 YYEEEE. V shed 0 bases and J 1 base; nucleotides not matched to a gene: 13. This CDR3 reads CASSLARDRLIRSYEQYF. The CDR3 nucleotides are TGTGCCAGCAGCTTGGCCCGGGACAGATTAATTCGTTCCTACGAGCAGTACTTC.

This clonotype was seen many times. The rearrangement links TRBV6-6 to TRBJ2-3; unclear D gene. This CDR3 contains 13 residues. The germline V gene encodes CDR1 MNHNY and CDR2 SVGAGI (reference sequence). V gave up 4 bases and J gave up 3 bases, with 8 bases separating them. CDR3 in DNA: TGTGCCAGCAGTTCCCCCGGGACAGATACGCAGTATTTT. Translation: CASSSPGTDTQYF.

There are many counts of this clonotype. The chain recombines TRBV9 with TRBJ1-4; no definite D call. The CDR3 is made up of 15 amino acids. Germline V gene sequence: CDR1 SGDLS, CDR2 YYNGEE. Trimming shortened V by 0 bases and J by 2 bases, and 8 bases separated the two germline ends. The CDR3 region is CASSVGSGTNEKLFF. The CDR3 coding sequence is TGTGCCAGCAGCGTAGGGTCCGGGACTAATGAAAAACTGTTTTTT.

This clonotype was counted at least ten times. The chain carries TRBV3-1 and TRBJ1-1; D unclear. CDR1 is LGHDT and CDR2 is YNNKEL in the germline V gene (reference sequence). The CDR3 runs to 13 residues. V dropped 0 bases and J dropped 4 bases, with 6 bases sitting between them. The CDR3 coding sequence is TGTGCCAGCAGCCAAGAGGGCGGCACTGAAGCTTTCTTT. It is translated as CASSQEGGTEAFF.

Ten or more counts support this clonotype. V and J are TRBV2 and TRBJ1-3; D remains unclear. The V and J ends lost 4 bases and 3 bases respectively, with 25 bases between them. This CDR3 spans 19 amino acids. From germline, CDR1 is SNHLY and CDR2 FYNNEI. The CDR3 DNA reads TGTGCCAGCAGTGCTTCCCGGACCCTTTTCCAGGCCGGTGGAAACACCATATATTTT. Translation gives CASSASRTLFQAGGNTIYF.

This clonotype came up many times. This rearrangement joins TRBV6-5 to TRBJ1-1, with 10 bases identical to TRBD1. After removal of 6 bases from V and 13 bases from J, the junction contained 14 bases not matched to a gene. The germline CDR1 and CDR2 sequences are MNHEY and SVGAGI. The CDR3 is made up of 14 amino acids. The CDR3 protein is CASRRDRGPELYFF. The CDR3 DNA follows: TGTGCCAGCAGACGAGACAGGGGGCCTGAACTCTATTTCTTT.

The chain joins TRBV7-9 to TRBJ2-3; possible D gene TRBD2, 5 bases. Per germline, CDR1 SEHNR and CDR2 FQNEAQ (reference sequence). Trimming cost V 6 bases and J 7 bases, with 20 bases left between them. The CDR3 contains 15 residues. The CDR3 DNA reads as TGTGCCAGCAGTGGACTGTTTAATGAAGGGTATACGCAGTATTTT. It yields the protein CASSGLFNEGYTQYF.

The sample holds a few counts of this clonotype. The chain has TRBV27 and TRBJ2-1, with 8 nucleotides matching TRBD1. Germline loops: CDR1 MNHEY, CDR2 SMNVEV (reference sequence). Losses at the gene ends were 5 bases for V and 2 bases for J; bases not matched to a gene: 5. The CDR3 is 15 amino acids. In DNA form, the CDR3 reads TGTGCCAGCAGTCTTGACAGGGGTCCCTACAATGAGCAGTTCTTC. It yields the protein CASSLDRGPYNEQFF.